Shown below are 26 T cell receptor beta chains from a single sample sequenced in a study of regulatory T cells in long-lasting Graves disease. Arm-PCR of CDR3 regions and iRepertoire HTBI primers were used to build TCR beta libraries. MiXCR, run by TCRdb on the multiplex PCR reads, gives a single entry per CDR3 protein. The data contain about 400,000 distinct CDR3 sequences, roughly 15% of them singletons. As for time point: newly diagnosed GD, antithyroid drugs for less than 3 months. From RNA extracted from PBMCs, the TCR library was made. These data were likewise used in another study, on T cells in Graves' hyperthyroidism and ophthalmopathy.

The specimen was peripheral blood mononuclear cells (PBMCs), collected at new diagnosis, from a patient treated with antithyroid drugs. These receptors were taken from a young woman with Graves disease.

This clonotype was seen many times. The J gene is TRBJ2-5, the V gene TRBV5-5; D assignment may be TRBD1 or TRBD2 (5 bases each). Between the trimmed V and J ends, which lost 4 bases and 4 bases, there was a span of 20 bases. CDR1 is SGHKS and CDR2 is YYEKEE in the germline V gene (reference sequence). The CDR3 loop spans 16 amino acids. CDR3 region: CASSPTGTAGGETQYF. The CDR3 nucleotides are TGTGCCAGCAGCCCGACCGGGACCGCTGGAGGAGAGACCCAGTACTTC.

This clonotype was seen at least ten times. This chain joins TRBV6-2 or TRBV6-3 and TRBJ2-3, with a weak D call TRBD2 (6 bases). The CDR3 is 13 amino acids. The V gene's germline CDR1 is MNHEY and CDR2 SVGEGT. V was shortened by 7 bases and J by 2 bases, with 10 bases between the two germline ends. The DNA for the CDR3 is TGTGCCAGCATGGCGGGGTTCACAGATACGCAGTATTTT. Translation gives CASMAGFTDTQYF.

A note on this clonotype: One junction end disagrees with the germline gene, perhaps due to a read error. This chain connects TRBV20-1 to TRBJ2-6; a weak D match, TRBD1 (5 bases). The CDR3 runs to 14 residues. Germline CDR1 reads DFQATT; CDR2 reads SNEGSKA (reference sequence). The CDR3 DNA is TGCAGTGCTAGAACCTGGAGTGGGGCCAGCGTCCTGACTTTC. Translation: CSARTWSGASVLTF.

The chain links TRBV30 to TRBJ2-1; 9 nucleotides align to TRBD2. This CDR3 has 13 residues. Germline CDR1 is GTSNPN and CDR2 is SVGIG (reference sequence). J was trimmed by 9 bases and V by 2 bases; bases with no gene match: 5. In nucleotides, the CDR3 is TGTGCCTGGAGTCCCCCGGGACTAGCTGAGCAGTTCTTC. It is translated as CAWSPPGLAEQFF.

Concerning this clonotype: A much larger clone sits a single nucleotide away, making a read error possible. This chain joins TRBV11-2 and TRBJ2-5, with TRBD1 matching over 7 bases. The germline CDR1 and CDR2 sequences are SGHAT and FQNNGV. The CDR3 totals 16 residues. The CDR3: CASSHKETGSQETRYF. For the CDR3, the DNA is TGTGCCAGCAGTCACAAGGAGACAGGGAGCCAAGAGACCCGGTACTTC.

The CDR3 sequence: CASSADPLSGNRPFEQYF. The CDR3 DNA reads as TGTGCCAGCAGCGCGGACCCACTTAGCGGGAACCGCCCCTTCGAGCAGTACTTC. The rearrangement joins TRBV9 to TRBJ2-7; 8 bases are a match to TRBD2. V was pared by 3 bases and J by 6 bases, with 20 bases of the junction left unmatched. The CDR3 length is 18 residues. Per the germline V gene, CDR1 is SGDLS and CDR2 is YYNGEE.

This clonotype was found many times. At one boundary the junction diverges from the germline segment, which might be a read error. In DNA form, the CDR3 reads TGTGCCAGCAGCCAAGATTACCAGGACAGGGCGTTTTTC. This gives the protein CASSQDYQDRAFF. V gene TRBV3-1 combines with J gene TRBJ1-2; 8 bases align to TRBD1. CDR3 length: 13 amino acids. Germline V gene data show CDR1 as LGHDT and CDR2 as YNNKEL (reference sequence).

This clonotype was detected ten times or more. The rearrangement links TRBV12-3 or TRBV12-4 to TRBJ2-3, with 11 bases fitting TRBD2. V trimming: 5 bases; J trimming: 5 bases; junction bases outside the gene matches: 12. This CDR3 has 17 amino acids. This CDR3 is CASSPTLAGGPIDTQYF. The CDR3 DNA is TGTGCCAGCAGTCCCACTTTAGCGGGAGGGCCTATAGATACGCAGTATTTT.

This clonotype was seen at least ten times. The J gene is TRBJ2-1, the V gene TRBV7-2, with 9 bases that match TRBD2. Trimming removed 5 bases from V and 0 bases from J; junction bases left unmatched: 20. This CDR3 is 21 amino acids long. Germline CDR1 reads SGHTA; CDR2 reads FQGNSA. The chain's CDR3 is CASSPSRPGLASGSSYNEQFF. CDR3 nucleotides: TGTGCCAGCAGCCCCTCCCGCCCGGGACTAGCTAGTGGGAGCTCCTACAATGAGCAGTTCTTC.

About this clonotype: Possible read error: a much larger clone is one base away. The CDR3 DNA reads as TGTGCCAGCGGTTACTTTTCTTTCGGGAGAGACGGCGGGGAGCTGTTTTTT. This gives the protein CASGYFSFGRDGGELFF. The chain is built from TRBV6-5 and TRBJ2-2; D is possibly TRBD2 (6 bases). The CDR3 has 17 residues. CDR1 is MNHEY and CDR2 is SVGAGI in the germline V gene.

This sequence joins TRBV12-3 or TRBV12-4 and TRBJ1-5; D is undetermined. Trimming pared 2 bases from V and 4 bases from J, leaving 6 bases between. CDR3 size: 13 residues. CDR3 loop: CASSLKENQPQHF. The CDR3 coding sequence is TGTGCCAGCAGTTTAAAGGAAAATCAGCCCCAGCATTTT.

This clonotype was detected a few times. This rearrangement joins TRBV20-1 to TRBJ2-1, with 7 bases identical to TRBD2. The germline CDR1 and CDR2 sequences are DFQATT and SNEGSKA (reference sequence). The CDR3 consists of 14 residues. The trim removed 0 bases at V and 8 bases at J, leaving 7 bases unmatched. The CDR3 DNA sequence: TGCAGTGCTAGAGATCCAGCGGGGCCAGATGAGCAGTTCTTC. It is translated as CSARDPAGPDEQFF.

The chain links TRBV19 to TRBJ2-7, with 7 bases lining up with TRBD2. Per the germline V gene, CDR1 is LNHDA and CDR2 is SQIVND (reference sequence). The CDR3 covers 14 residues. J lost 3 bases, V lost 3 bases, and 5 bases had no gene match. CDR3 sequence (DNA): TGTGCCAGTAGTATGACTAGCTCCCACTACGAGCAGTACTTC. Amino acid sequence: CASSMTSSHYEQYF.

There are a few counts of this clonotype. The chain recombines TRBV4-1 with TRBJ2-2; a possible D gene is TRBD1 (7 bases). The CDR3 is 14 residues long. The germline V gene encodes CDR1 MGHRA and CDR2 YSYEKL. Trimming removed 10 bases at V and 4 bases at J, with 16 bases between. The CDR3 DNA sequence: TGCGCCACTACGGAGGGGGCGCGCACCGGGGAGCTGTTTTTT. Translation: CATTEGARTGELFF.

This clonotype was counted many times. The rearrangement joins TRBV12-3 or TRBV12-4 to TRBJ2-7, with D possibly matching TRBD2 (5 bases). This CDR3 contains 11 residues. V gave up 7 bases and J gave up 7 bases, with 11 bases separating them. CDR3 in amino acids: CASTAGGEQYF. Here the CDR3 DNA reads TGTGCCAGCACGGCGGGCGGGGAGCAGTACTTC.

This clonotype was seen at least ten times. CDR3 nucleotides: TGCGCCAGCAGCTTGGAGGCTAGCGGAGAGACCCAGTACTTC. Translated, it gives CASSLEASGETQYF. The chain recombines TRBV5-1 with TRBJ2-3, with 7 bases matching TRBD2. The J call may be faulty, since TRBJ2-5 better matches the DNA end. Germline CDR1 SGHRS, CDR2 YFSETQ. This CDR3 has 14 amino acids.

This clonotype was counted many times. The chain links TRBV5-1 to TRBJ1-1; D gene ambiguous. The germline V and J ends were trimmed by 3 bases and 3 bases, with 18 bases remaining between them. The germline V gene encodes CDR1 SGHRS and CDR2 YFSETQ. The CDR3 contains 16 residues. CDR3 amino acids: CASSSKVLDGDTEAFF. The CDR3 DNA reads TGCGCCAGCAGCTCGAAGGTCCTGGACGGTGACACTGAAGCTTTCTTT.

CDR3 sequence (DNA): TGCAGTGCTAGCGAACCGGGACTAGCGGGGGTCGAGCAGTACTTC. Translation: CSASEPGLAGVEQYF. J is TRBJ2-7 and V is TRBV20-1, with 14 bases matching TRBD2. The CDR3 sequence is 15 residues long. Germline V gene sequence: CDR1 DFQATT, CDR2 SNEGSKA (reference sequence). V trimming: 3 bases; J trimming: 6 bases; junction bases outside the gene matches: 7.

The rearrangement uses TRBV7-9 and TRBJ2-5; the match to TRBD1 covers 11 bases. This CDR3 has 17 amino acids. Per the germline V gene, CDR1 is SEHNR and CDR2 is FQNEAQ (reference sequence). Germline trimming cut 3 bases from V and 0 bases from J; bases unmatched to any gene: 6. The CDR3 DNA sequence: TGTGCCAGCAGCTTGGGACAGGGGGTGCTTGACCAAGAGACCCAGTACTTC. Encoded protein: CASSLGQGVLDQETQYF.

This clonotype was recorded only once. V is TRBV25-1 and J is TRBJ2-6; no clear D gene. The CDR3 totals 13 residues. V lost 8 bases and J 0 bases, leaving 5 bases between the germline ends. Germline V gene sequence: CDR1 MGHDK, CDR2 SYGVNS. The CDR3 DNA reads as TGTGCCAGCGGGAACTCTGGGGCCAACGTCCTGACTTTC. Amino acids: CASGNSGANVLTF.

This clonotype was seen at least ten times. This chain connects TRBV7-3 to TRBJ2-1, with D possibly TRBD2 on 7 matching bases. From germline, CDR1 is SGHTA and CDR2 FQGTGA. The CDR3 is made up of 17 amino acids. Deletions cut 2 bases from V and 4 bases from J, with 18 bases between. This CDR3 reads CASSLSDAGAFYNEQFF. For the CDR3, the DNA is TGTGCCAGCAGCTTATCGGACGCGGGGGCCTTTTACAATGAGCAGTTCTTC.

To note about this clonotype: A read error may explain this, as a much larger clone is one base away. The gene calls are TRBV12-3 or TRBV12-4 and TRBJ1-1; maybe TRBD1 (5 bases). The CDR3 has 15 residues. Trimming shortened V by 8 bases and J by 1 base, and 17 bases separated the two germline ends. Here the CDR3 DNA reads TGTGCCAGCGGCCCTAGAGGTGGGGGGAACACTGAAGCTTTCTTT. Its protein is CASGPRGGGNTEAFF.

This clonotype was counted at least ten times. The CDR3 DNA is TGTGCCAGCAGCTTATGGACACAAGAGACCCAGTACTTC. The encoded protein is CASSLWTQETQYF. The rearrangement links TRBV7-9 to TRBJ2-5; TRBD1 might be the D (5 bases). The CDR3 loop spans 13 amino acids. The germline gives CDR1 SEHNR, CDR2 FQNEAQ (reference sequence). Trimming removed 2 bases at V and 2 bases at J, with 6 bases between.

The chain links TRBV6-2 or TRBV6-3 to TRBJ2-5; tentatively, D is TRBD2 (5 bases). Trimming removed 5 bases from V and 4 bases from J, with 17 bases in between. The CDR3 is 15 residues long. The V gene's germline CDR1 is MNHEY and CDR2 SVGEGT. The CDR3 protein is CASSPITRMGETQYF. The CDR3 DNA sequence: TGTGCCAGCAGTCCAATTACTAGGATGGGAGAGACCCAGTACTTC.

This clonotype appeared many times. The chain carries TRBV7-9 and TRBJ2-7; weak D call: TRBD2 (6 bases). Trimming took 5 bases from V and 3 from J, leaving 17 bases between them. The CDR3 loop spans 15 amino acids. Germline V gene data show CDR1 as SEHNR and CDR2 as FQNEAQ (reference sequence). CDR3 amino acids: CASSPEAGTLYEQYF. The CDR3, as DNA: TGTGCCAGCAGCCCCGAGGCGGGAACGCTCTACGAGCAGTACTTC.

This clonotype has a count of ten or more. The V call is TRBV30, the J call TRBJ1-2, with D possibly being TRBD1 (5 bases). The CDR3 consists of 12 residues. The V end was cut by 4 bases, the J end by 4 bases, with 10 bases between. Germline lookup yields CDR1 GTSNPN and CDR2 SVGIG (reference sequence). The CDR3 region is CAWTGTIYGYTF. Written as DNA, the CDR3 is TGTGCCTGGACCGGGACCATCTATGGCTACACCTTC.